What follows describes a single T cell receptor beta chain. This sample was included in a study of cytomegalovirus exposure and HLA in healthy donors. In the study overall: From HLA-typed donors, an early data release held 70 million to 100 million unique TCRs.

The V gene lost 6 bases and the J gene lost 4 bases, with 15 bases spanning the gap. The CDR3 loop spans 14 amino acids. CDR1 is MDHEN, CDR2 SYDVKM, per germline. This cohort consisted of healthy bone marrow donors. 13 Jbeta primers and 60 Vbeta primers were used for the PCR. The assay was immunoSEQ multiplex PCR, and TCRdb's table has in-frame clones only and misses some. The sample records roughly 140,000 clones, 70% to 80% being singletons. Specimen: PBMCs. J is TRBJ1-1 and V is TRBV28, with D possibly matching TRBD1 (6 bases). This TCR was sampled from a male donor in good health and CMV-seronegative. The CDR3 is CASSSPGGATEAFF. Here the CDR3 DNA reads TGTGCCAGCAGCTCCCCCGGGGGGGCCACTGAAGCTTTCTTT.